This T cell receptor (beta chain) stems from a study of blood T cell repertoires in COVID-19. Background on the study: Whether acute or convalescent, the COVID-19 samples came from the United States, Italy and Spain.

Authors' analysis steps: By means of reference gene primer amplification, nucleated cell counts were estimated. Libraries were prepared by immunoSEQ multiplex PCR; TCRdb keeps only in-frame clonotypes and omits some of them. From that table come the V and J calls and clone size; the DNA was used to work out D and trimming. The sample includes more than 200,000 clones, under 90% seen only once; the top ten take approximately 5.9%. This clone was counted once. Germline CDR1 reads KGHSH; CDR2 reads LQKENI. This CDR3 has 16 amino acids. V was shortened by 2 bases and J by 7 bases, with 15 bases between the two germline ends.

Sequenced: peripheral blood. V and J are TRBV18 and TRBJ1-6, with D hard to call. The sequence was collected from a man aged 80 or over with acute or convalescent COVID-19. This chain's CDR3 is CASSPGSAVVNSPLHF. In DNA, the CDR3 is TGTGCCAGCTCACCAGGGTCTGCGGTTGTAAATTCACCCCTCCACTTT. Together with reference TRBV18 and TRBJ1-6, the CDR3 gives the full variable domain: NAGVMQNPRHLVRRRGQEARLRCSPMKGHSHVYWYRQLPEEGLKFMVYLQKENIIDESGMPKERFSAEFPKEGPSILRIQQVVRGDSAAYFCASSPGSAVVNSPLHFGNGTRLTVT.